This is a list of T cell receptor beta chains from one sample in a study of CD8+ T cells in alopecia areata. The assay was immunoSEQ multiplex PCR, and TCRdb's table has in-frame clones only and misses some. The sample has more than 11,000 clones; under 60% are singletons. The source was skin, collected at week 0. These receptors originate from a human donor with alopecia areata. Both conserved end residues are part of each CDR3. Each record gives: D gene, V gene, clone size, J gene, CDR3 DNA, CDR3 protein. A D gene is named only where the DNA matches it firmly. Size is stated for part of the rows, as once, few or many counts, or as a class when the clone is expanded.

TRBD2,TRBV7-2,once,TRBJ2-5,TGTGCCAGCAGCCTAACTGGCGGGGGGTTGGAGACCCAGTACTTC,CASSLTGGGLETQYF
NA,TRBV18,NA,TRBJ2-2,TGTGCCAGCTCACCACAAAGCGGAGGCCCCGGGGAGCTGTTTTTT,CASSPQSGGPGELFF
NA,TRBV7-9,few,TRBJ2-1,TGTGCCAGCACCGGGAGAGGGGGCAAGGGGAACAATGAGCAGTTCTTC,CASTGRGGKGNNEQFF
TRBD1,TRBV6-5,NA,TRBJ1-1,TGTGCCAGCAGTTCGGGGGACAGGGGTTCAAAAGCTTTCTTT,CASSSGDRGSKAFF
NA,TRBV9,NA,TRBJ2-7,TGTGCCAGCAGCGGTCGCGGGACAGATTCCTACGAGCAGTACTTC,CASSGRGTDSYEQYF
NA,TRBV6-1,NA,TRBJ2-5,TGTGCCAGCAGTGAATTTGGGGGGCTCCAAGAGACCCAGTACTTC,CASSEFGGLQETQYF
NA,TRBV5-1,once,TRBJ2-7,TGCGCCAGCAGCTTAGGGGACATAGTCCACTACGAGCAGTACTTC,CASSLGDIVHYEQYF
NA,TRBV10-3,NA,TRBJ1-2,TGTGCCATCAGGGAAGACGGTGCTAACTATGGCTACACCTTC,CAIREDGANYGYTF
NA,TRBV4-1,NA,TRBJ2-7,TGCGCCAGCAGCCGGTGGTCCCACTACGAGCAGTACTTC,CASSRWSHYEQYF
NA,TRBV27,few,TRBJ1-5,TGTGCCAGCAGGGCAGGGAAAGGATGGGAAGGGAGAAGCAATCAGCCCCAGCATTTT,CASRAGKGWEGRSNQPQHF
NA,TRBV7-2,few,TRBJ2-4,NA,CASSSSVWAKNIQYF
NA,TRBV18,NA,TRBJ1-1,TGTGCCAGCTCCCCGGGCGTAACTGAAGCTTTCTTT,CASSPGVTEAFF
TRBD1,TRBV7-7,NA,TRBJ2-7,TGTGCTAGCAGCCCTGAACCGGGACAGGGGAACGAGCAGTACTTC,CASSPEPGQGNEQYF
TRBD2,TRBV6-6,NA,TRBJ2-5,TGTGCCAGCAAGAAAAGCGGGGGGGTAAGGGAGACCCAGTACTTC,CASKKSGGVRETQYF
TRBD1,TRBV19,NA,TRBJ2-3,TGTGCCAGTAGTATTAGGACAGGGGGAGATACGCAGTATTTT,CASSIRTGGDTQYF
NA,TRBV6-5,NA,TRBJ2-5,TGTGCCAGCAGTTACTCGTTTACGGCGTACCAAGAGACCCAGTACTTC,CASSYSFTAYQETQYF
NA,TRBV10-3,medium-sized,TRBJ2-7,TGTGCCATCAGTGTCGGGACTGCTGGGACCTACGAGCAGTACTTC,CAISVGTAGTYEQYF
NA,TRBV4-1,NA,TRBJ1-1,TGCGCCAGCAGCCAAGAGGGGGGGAAGCGTGACACTGAAGCTTTCTTT,CASSQEGGKRDTEAFF
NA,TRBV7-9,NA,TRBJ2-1,TGTGCCAGTAGCCCTGAGGGGTCCAAGCAGTTCTTC,CASSPEGSKQFF
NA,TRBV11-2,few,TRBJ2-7,TGTGCCAGCAGCTTTAGAACAGGCAACTCCTACGAGCAGTACTTC,CASSFRTGNSYEQYF
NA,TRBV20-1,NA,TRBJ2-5,TGCAGTGCTAGGAAAGAGACCCAGTACTTC,CSARKETQYF
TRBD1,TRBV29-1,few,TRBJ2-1,TGCAGCGTTCCCTACAGGGGGCTCGGGGAGCAGTTCTTC,CSVPYRGLGEQFF
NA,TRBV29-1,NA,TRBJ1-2,TGCAGCGTTGATGGGGTAGCGCCCCTGGGGCCCTATGGCTACACCTTC,CSVDGVAPLGPYGYTF
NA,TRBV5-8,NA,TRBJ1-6,TGTGCCAGCAGCTTGGTCCGGGAGTCCCTCCACTTT,CASSLVRESLHF
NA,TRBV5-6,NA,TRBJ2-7,TGTGCCAGCAGCTTTGGGGGCTCCTTTTCCTACGAGCAGTACTTC,CASSFGGSFSYEQYF
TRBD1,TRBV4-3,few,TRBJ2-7,TGCGCCAGCAGCCAAGGACAGGGAAGAGCCTACGAGCAGTACTTC,CASSQGQGRAYEQYF
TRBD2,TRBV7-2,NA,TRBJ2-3,TGTGCCAGCAGTCCGACTAGCGGGGGGGTTCGTACGCAGTATTTT,CASSPTSGGVRTQYF
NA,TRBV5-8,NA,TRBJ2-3,TGTGCCAGCAGCCCCTGGCAGGGGTCGGGCACAGATACGCAGTATTTT,CASSPWQGSGTDTQYF
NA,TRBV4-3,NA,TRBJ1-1,TGCGCCAGCAGCCAAGCATTGGGGGGGAACACTGAAGCTTTCTTT,CASSQALGGNTEAFF
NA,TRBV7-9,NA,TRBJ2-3,TGTGCCAGCAGGTCAGGGGCAGCAGATACGCAGTATTTT,CASRSGAADTQYF
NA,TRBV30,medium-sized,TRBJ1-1,TGTGCCTGGAGTAGCAGGAGAAACACTGAAGCTTTCTTT,CAWSSRRNTEAFF
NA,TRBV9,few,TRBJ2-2,TGTGCCAGCAGCGACAGGGCGAACACCGGGGAGCTGTTTTTT,CASSDRANTGELFF
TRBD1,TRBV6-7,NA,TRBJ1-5,TGTGCCAGCAGTTACCCCGGGACAGGACTCCTCTATAGCAATCAGCCCCAGCATTTT,CASSYPGTGLLYSNQPQHF
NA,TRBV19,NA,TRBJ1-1,TGTGCCAGTAGTATTGGACAGTCCGAAGCTTTCTTT,CASSIGQSEAFF
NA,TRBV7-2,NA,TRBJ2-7,TGTGCCAGCAGCTTATTTCCCGGGGCCTCCTACGAGCAGTACTTC,CASSLFPGASYEQYF
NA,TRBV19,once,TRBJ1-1,TGTGCCAGTATCCCTCACAACCGCCGGGACCCTGAAGCTTTCTTT,CASIPHNRRDPEAFF
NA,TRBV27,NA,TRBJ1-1,TGTGCCAGCAGTTCTGTGGGGCTGAACACTGAAGCTTTCTTT,CASSSVGLNTEAFF
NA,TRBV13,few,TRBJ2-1,TGTGCCAGCAGCTTAGCCGTATACAATGAGCAGTTCTTC,CASSLAVYNEQFF
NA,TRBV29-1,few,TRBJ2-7,TGCAGCGTTGGTAGCAGGGGTCTCTCCTACGAGCAGTACTTC,CSVGSRGLSYEQYF
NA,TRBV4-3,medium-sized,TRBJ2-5,TGCGCCAGCAGCCAAGATGGACGGGGGATACAAGAGACCCAGTACTTC,CASSQDGRGIQETQYF
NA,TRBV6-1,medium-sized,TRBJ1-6,TGTGCCAGCAGTGATTGGGCGAGAGATTCACCCCTCCACTTT,CASSDWARDSPLHF
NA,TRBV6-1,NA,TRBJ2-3,TGTGCCAGCAGCGAGGGTAGGGCGGAGTATTTT,CASSEGRAEYF
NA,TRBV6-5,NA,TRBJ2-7,TGTGCCAGCAGTATAGGGCTTCGCTACGAGCAGTACTTC,CASSIGLRYEQYF
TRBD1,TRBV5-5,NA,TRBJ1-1,TGTGCCAGCAGCTTGGAGACAGGGATCCGCAGCACTGAAGCTTTCTTT,CASSLETGIRSTEAFF
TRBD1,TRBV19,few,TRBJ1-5,TGTGCCAGTAGCTCGGACAGGGTCAATCAGCCCCAGCATTTT,CASSSDRVNQPQHF
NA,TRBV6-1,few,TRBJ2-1,TGTGCCACCGCTGTTTTACAGCACAATGAGCAGTTCTTC,CATAVLQHNEQFF